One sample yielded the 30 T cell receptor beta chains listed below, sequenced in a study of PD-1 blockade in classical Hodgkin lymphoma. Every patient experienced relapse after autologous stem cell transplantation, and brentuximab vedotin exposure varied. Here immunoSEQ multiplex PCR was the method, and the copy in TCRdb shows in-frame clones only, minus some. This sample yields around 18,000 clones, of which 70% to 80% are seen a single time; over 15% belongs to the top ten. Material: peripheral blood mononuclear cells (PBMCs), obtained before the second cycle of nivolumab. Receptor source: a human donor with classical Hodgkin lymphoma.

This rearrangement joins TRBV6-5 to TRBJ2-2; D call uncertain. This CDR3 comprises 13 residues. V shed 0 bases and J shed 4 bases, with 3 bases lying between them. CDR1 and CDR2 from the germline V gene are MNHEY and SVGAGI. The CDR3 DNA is TGTGCCAGCAGTTACTCGAGCACCGGGGAGCTGTTTTTT. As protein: CASSYSSTGELFF.

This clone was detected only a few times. The CDR3 spells CASRVANLNTEAFF. DNA of the CDR3: TGCGCCAGCAGGGTCGCAAATCTTAACACTGAAGCTTTCTTT. V and J are TRBV4-1 and TRBJ1-1; D call uncertain. In germline, CDR1 is MGHRA, CDR2 YSYEKL. The V end was cut by 6 bases, the J end by 2 bases, with 13 bases between. The CDR3 runs to 14 residues.

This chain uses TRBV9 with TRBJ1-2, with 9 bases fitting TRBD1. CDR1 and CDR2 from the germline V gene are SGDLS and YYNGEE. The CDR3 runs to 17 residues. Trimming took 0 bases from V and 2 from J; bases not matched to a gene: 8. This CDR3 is CASSVDVGTGRNYGYTF. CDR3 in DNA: TGTGCCAGCAGCGTAGATGTGGGGACAGGGAGAAACTATGGCTACACCTTC.

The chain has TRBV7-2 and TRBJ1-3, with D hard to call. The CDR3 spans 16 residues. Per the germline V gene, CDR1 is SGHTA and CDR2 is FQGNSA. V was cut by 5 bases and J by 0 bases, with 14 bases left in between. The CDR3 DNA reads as TGTGCCAGCAGCCTCTCTGGACGTAACTCTGGAAACACCATATATTTT. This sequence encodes CASSLSGRNSGNTIYF.

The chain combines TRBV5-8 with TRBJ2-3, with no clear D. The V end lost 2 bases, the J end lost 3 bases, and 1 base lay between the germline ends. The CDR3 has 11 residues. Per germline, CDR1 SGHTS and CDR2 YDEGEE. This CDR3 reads CASSLTDTQYF. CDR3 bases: TGTGCCAGCAGCTTAACAGATACGCAGTATTTT.

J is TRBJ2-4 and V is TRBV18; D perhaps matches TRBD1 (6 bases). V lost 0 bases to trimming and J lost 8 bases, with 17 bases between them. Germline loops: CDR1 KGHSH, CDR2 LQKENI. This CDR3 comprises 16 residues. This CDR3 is CASSPPSIGTTDIQYF. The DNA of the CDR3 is TGTGCCAGCTCACCACCGAGTATTGGGACAACGGACATTCAGTACTTC. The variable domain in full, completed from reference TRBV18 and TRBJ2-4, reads NAGVMQNPRHLVRRRGQEARLRCSPMKGHSHVYWYRQLPEEGLKFMVYLQKENIIDESGMPKERFSAEFPKEGPSILRIQQVVRGDSAAYFCASSPPSIGTTDIQYFGAGTRLSVL.

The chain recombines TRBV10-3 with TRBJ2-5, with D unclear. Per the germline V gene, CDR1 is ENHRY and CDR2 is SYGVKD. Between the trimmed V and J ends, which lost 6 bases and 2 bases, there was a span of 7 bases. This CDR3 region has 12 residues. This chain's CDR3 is CAISVGQETQYF. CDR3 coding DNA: TGTGCCATCAGCGTAGGTCAAGAGACCCAGTACTTC.

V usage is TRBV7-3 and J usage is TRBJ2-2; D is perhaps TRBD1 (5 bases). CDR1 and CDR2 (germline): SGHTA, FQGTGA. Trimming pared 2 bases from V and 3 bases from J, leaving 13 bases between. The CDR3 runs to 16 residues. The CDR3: CASSLVGEWDTGELFF. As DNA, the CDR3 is TGTGCCAGCAGCTTAGTAGGGGAATGGGACACCGGGGAGCTGTTTTTT.

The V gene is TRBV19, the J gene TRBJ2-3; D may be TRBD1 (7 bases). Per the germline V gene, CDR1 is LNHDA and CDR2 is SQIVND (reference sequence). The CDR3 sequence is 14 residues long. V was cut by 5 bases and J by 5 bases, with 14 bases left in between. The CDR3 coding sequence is TGTGCCAGTAGTCCCAGGGGGGACCGAGATACGCAGTATTTT. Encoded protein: CASSPRGDRDTQYF.

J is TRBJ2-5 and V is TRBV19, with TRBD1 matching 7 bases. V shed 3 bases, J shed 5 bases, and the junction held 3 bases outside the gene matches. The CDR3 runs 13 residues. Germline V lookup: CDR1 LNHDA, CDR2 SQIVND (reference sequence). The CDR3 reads CASSIDRDETQYF. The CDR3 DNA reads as TGTGCCAGTAGTATTGACAGGGATGAGACCCAGTACTTC.

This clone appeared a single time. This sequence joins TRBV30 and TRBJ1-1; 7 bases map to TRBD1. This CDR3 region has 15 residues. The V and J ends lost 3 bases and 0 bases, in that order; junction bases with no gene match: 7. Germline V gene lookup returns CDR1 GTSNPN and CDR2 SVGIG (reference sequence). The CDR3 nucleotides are TGTGCCTGGAGCCGCCTCGGGACAGTGAACACTGAAGCTTTCTTT. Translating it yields CAWSRLGTVNTEAFF.

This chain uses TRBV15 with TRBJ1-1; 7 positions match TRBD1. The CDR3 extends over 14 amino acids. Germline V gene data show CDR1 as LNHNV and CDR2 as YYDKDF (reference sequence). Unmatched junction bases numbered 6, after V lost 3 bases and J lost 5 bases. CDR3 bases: TGTGCCACCAGCAGGCAGACAGGGAGAACTGAAGCTTTCTTT. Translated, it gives CATSRQTGRTEAFF. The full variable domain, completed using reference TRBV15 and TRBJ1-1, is DAMVIQNPRYQVTQFGKPVTLSCSQTLNHNVMYWYQQKSSQAPKLLFHYYDKDFNNEADTPDNFQSRRPNTSFCFLDIRSPGLGDTAMYLCATSRQTGRTEAFFGQGTRLTVV.

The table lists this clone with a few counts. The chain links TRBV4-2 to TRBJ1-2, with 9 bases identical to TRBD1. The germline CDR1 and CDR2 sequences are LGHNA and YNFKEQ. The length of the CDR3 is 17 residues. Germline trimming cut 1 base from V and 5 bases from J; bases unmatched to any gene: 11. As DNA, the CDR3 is TGTGCCAGCAGCCAAGGAGGGGCGGGACAGGGTGGGTATGGCTACACCTTC. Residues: CASSQGGAGQGGYGYTF.

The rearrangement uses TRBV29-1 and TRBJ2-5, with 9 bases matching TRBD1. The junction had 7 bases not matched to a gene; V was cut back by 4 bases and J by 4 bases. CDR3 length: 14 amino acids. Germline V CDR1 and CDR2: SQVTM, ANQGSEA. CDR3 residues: CSVVDRGGVETQYF. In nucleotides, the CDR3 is TGCAGCGTTGTAGACAGGGGGGGAGTAGAGACCCAGTACTTC.

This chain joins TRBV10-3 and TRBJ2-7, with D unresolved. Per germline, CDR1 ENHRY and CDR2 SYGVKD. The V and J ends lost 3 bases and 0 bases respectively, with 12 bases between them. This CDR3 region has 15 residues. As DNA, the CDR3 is TGTGCCATCAGTGATCACGGAGCGAGCTCCTACGAGCAGTACTTC. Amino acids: CAISDHGASSYEQYF.

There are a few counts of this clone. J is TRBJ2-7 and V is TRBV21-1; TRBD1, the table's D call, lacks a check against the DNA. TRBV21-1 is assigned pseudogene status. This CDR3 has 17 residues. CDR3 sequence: CASSNERGDRGKDEQYF. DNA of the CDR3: TGTGCCAGCAGCAACGAGCGTGGGGACAGGGGGAAGGACGAGCAGTACTTC.

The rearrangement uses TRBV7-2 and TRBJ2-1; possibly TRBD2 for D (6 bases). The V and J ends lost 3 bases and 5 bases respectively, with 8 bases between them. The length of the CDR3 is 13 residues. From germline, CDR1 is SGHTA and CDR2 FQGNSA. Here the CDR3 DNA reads TGTGCCAGCAGCTTGGCTAGCGACAATGAGCAGTTCTTC. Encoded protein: CASSLASDNEQFF.

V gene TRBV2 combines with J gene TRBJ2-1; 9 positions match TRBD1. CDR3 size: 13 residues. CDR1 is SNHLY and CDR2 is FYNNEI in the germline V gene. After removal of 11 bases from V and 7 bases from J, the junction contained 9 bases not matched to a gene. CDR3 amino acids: CAGGTGPGNEQFF. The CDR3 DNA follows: TGTGCCGGCGGGACAGGGCCGGGGAATGAGCAGTTCTTC.

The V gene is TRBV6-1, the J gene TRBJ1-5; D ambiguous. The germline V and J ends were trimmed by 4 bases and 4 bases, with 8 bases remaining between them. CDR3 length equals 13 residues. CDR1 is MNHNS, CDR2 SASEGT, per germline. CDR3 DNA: TGTGCCAGCAGTGTTACTGAGAATCAGCCCCAGCATTTT. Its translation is CASSVTENQPQHF.

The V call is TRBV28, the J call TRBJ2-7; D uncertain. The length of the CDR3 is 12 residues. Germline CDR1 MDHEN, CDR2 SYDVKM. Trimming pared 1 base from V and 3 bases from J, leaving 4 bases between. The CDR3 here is CASSLSSYEQYF. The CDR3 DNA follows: TGTGCCAGCAGTTTATCCAGCTACGAGCAGTACTTC.

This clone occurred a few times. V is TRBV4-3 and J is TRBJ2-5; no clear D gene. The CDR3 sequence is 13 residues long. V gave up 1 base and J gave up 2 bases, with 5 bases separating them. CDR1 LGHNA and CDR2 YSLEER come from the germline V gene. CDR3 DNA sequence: TGCGCCAGCAGCCAAGGGGTGCAAGAGACCCAGTACTTC. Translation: CASSQGVQETQYF.

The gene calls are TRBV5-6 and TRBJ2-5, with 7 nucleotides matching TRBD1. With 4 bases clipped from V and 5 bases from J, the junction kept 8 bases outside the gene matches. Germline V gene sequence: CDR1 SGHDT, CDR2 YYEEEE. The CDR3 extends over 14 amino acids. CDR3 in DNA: TGTGCCAGCAGCGTAACAGGGGTAGGTGAGACCCAGTACTTC. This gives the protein CASSVTGVGETQYF.

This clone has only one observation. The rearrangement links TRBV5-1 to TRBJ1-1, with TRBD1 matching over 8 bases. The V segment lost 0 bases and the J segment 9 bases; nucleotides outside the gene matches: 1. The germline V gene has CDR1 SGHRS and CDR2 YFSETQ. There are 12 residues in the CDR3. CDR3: CASSLGTGQAFF. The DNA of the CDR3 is TGCGCCAGCAGCTTGGGGACAGGGCAAGCTTTCTTT.

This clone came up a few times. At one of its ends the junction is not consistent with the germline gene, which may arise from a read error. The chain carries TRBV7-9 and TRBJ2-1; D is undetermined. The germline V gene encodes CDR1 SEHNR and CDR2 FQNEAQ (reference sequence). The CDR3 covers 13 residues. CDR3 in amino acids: CASTLGNTDEQFF. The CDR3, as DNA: TGTGCCAGCACCTTAGGGAATACGGATGAGCAGTTCTTC.

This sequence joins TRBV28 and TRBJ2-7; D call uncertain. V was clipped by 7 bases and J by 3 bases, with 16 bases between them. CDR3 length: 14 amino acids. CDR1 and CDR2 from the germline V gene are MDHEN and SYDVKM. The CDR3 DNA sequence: TGTGCCAGCACAGACTTGTATAAACTCTACGAGCAGTACTTC. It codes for CASTDLYKLYEQYF.

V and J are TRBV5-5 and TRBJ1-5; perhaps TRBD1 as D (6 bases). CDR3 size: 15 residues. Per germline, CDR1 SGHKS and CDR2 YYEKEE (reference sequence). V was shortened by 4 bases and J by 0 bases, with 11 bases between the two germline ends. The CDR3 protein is CASSPTGSSNQPQHF. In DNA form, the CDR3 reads TGTGCCAGCAGCCCGACAGGTTCTAGCAATCAGCCCCAGCATTTT. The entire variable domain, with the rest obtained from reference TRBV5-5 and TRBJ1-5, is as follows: DAGVTQSPTHLIKTRGQQVTLRCSPISGHKSVSWYQQVLGQGPQFIFQYYEKEERGRGNFPDRFSARQFPNYSSELNVNALLLGDSALYLCASSPTGSSNQPQHFGDGTRLSIL.

The CDR3 DNA sequence: TGTGCCAGCAGCTCTCTAGCGGGGGACTCCTACGAGCAGTACTTC. Its protein is CASSSLAGDSYEQYF. V is TRBV28 and J is TRBJ2-7; 10 nucleotides align to TRBD2. Germline CDR1 MDHEN, CDR2 SYDVKM. V gave up 6 bases and J gave up 0 bases; unmatched junction bases: 5. The length of the CDR3 is 15 residues.

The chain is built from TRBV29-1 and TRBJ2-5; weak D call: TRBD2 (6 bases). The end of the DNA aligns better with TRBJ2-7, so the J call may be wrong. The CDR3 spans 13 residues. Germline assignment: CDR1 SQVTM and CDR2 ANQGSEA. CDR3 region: CSVVGEVSYEQYF. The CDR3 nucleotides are TGCAGCGTTGTAGGGGAGGTATCCTACGAGCAGTACTTC.

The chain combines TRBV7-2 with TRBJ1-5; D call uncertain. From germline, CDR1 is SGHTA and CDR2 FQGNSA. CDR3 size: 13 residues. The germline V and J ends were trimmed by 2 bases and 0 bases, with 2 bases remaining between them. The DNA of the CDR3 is TGTGCCAGCAGCTTATTTAGCAATCAGCCCCAGCATTTT. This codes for CASSLFSNQPQHF.

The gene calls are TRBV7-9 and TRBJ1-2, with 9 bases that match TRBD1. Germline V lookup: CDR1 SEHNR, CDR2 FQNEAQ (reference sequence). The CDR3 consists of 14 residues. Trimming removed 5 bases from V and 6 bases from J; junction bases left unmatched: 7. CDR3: CASSPPGQGNGYTF. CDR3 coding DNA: TGTGCCAGCAGCCCACCGGGACAGGGTAATGGCTACACCTTC.